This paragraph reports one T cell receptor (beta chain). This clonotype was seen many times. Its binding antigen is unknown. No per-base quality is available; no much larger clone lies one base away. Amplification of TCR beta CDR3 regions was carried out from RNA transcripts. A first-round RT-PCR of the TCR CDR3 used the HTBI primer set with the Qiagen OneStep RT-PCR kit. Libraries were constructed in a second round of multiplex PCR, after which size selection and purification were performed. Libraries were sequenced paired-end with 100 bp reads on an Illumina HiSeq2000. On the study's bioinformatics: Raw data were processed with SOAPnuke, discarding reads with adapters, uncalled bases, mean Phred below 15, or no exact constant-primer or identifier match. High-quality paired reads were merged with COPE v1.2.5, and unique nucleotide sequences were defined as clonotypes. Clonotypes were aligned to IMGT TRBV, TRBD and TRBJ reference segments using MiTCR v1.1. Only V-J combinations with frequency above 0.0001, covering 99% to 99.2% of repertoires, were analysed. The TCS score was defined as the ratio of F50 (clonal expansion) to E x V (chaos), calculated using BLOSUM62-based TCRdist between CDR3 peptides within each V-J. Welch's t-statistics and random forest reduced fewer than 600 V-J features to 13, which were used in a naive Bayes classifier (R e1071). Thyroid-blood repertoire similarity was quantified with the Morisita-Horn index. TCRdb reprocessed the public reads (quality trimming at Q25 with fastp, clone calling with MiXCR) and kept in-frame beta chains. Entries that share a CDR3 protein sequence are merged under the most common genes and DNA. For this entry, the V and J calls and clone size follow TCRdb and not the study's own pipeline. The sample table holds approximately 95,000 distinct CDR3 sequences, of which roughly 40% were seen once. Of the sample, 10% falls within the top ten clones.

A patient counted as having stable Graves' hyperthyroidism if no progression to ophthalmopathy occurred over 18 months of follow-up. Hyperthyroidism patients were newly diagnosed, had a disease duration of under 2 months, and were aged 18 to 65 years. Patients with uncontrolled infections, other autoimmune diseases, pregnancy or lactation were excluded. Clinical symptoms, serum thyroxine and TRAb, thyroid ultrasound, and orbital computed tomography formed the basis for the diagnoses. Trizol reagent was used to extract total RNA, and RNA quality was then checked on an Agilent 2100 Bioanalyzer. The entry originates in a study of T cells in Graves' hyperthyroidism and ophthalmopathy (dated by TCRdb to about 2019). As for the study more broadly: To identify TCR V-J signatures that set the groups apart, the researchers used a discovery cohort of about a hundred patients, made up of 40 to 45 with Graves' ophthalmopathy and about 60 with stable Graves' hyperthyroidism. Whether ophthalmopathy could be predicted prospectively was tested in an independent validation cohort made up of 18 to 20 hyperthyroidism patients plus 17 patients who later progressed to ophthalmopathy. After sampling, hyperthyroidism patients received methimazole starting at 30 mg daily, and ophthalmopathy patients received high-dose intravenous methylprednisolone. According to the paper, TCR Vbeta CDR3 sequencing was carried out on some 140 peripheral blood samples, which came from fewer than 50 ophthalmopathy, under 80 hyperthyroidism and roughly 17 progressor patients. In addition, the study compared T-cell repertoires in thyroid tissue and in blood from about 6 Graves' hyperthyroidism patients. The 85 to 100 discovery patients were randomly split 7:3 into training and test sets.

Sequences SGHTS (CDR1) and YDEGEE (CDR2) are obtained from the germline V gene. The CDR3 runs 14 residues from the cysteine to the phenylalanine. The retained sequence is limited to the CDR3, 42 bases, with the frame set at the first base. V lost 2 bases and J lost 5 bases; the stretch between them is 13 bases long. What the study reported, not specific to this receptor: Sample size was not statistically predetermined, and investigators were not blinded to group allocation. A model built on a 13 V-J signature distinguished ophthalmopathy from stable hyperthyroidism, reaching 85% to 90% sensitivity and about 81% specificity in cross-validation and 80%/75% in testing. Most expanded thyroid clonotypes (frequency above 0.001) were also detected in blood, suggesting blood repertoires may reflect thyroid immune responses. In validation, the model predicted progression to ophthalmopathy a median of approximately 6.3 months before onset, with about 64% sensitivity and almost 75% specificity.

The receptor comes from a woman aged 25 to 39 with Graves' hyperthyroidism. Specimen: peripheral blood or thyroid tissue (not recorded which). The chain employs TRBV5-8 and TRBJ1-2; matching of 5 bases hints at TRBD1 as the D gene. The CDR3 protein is CASSLERGEYGYTF. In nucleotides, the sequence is TGTGCCAGCAGCTTAGAGAGGGGCGAATATGGCTACACCTTC.